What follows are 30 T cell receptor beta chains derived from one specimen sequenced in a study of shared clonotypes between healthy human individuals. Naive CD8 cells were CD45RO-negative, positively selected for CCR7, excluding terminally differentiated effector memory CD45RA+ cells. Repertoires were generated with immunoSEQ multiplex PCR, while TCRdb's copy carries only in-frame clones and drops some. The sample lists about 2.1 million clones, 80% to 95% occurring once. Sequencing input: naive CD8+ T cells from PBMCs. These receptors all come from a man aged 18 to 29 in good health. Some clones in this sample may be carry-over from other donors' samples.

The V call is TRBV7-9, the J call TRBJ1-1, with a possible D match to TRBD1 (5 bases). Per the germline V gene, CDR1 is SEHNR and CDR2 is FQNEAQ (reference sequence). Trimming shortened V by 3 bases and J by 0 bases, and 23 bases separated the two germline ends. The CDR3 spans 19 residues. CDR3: CASSLGGTTAVPMNTEAFF. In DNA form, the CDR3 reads TGTGCCAGCAGCTTGGGGGGGACGACGGCAGTCCCTATGAACACTGAAGCTTTCTTT.

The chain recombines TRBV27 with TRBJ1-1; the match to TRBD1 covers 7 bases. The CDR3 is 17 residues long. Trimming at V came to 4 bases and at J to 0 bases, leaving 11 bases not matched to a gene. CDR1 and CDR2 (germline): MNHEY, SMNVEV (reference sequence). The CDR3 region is CASSSPRSGQMNTEAFF. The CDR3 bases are TGTGCCAGCAGTTCGCCTCGATCGGGACAGATGAACACTGAAGCTTTCTTT.

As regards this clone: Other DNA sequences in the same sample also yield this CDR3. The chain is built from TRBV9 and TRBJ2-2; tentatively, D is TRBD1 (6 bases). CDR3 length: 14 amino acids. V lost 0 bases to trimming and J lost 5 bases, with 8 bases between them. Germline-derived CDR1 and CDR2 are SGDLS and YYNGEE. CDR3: CASSVARGTGELFF. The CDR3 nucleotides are TGTGCCAGCAGCGTAGCGAGGGGGACCGGGGAGCTGTTTTTT.

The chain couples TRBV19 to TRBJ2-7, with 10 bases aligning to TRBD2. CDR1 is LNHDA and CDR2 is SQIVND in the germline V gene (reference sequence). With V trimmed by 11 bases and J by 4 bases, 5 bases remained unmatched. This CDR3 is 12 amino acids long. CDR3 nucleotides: TGTGCCCTTAGCGGGAGGCGGTACGAGCAGTACTTC. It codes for CALSGRRYEQYF.

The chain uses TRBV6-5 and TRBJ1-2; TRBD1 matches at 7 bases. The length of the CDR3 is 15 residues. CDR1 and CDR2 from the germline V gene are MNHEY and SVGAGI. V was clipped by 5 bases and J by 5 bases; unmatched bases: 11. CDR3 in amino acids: CASSRRTGEVYGYTF. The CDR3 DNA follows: TGTGCCAGCAGTCGGCGAACAGGGGAAGTATATGGCTACACCTTC.

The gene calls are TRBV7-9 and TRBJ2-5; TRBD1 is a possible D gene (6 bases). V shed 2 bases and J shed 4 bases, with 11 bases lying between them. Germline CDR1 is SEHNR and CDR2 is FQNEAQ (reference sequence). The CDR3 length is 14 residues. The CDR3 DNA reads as TGTGCCAGCAGCTTACCAGGGGCAAGAGAGACCCAGTACTTC. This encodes CASSLPGARETQYF.

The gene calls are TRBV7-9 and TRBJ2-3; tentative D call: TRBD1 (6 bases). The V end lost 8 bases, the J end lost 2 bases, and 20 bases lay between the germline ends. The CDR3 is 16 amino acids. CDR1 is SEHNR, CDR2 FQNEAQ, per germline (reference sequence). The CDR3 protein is CASPRGEGGFTDTQYF. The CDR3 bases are TGTGCCAGCCCCCGAGGCGAAGGGGGTTTCACAGATACGCAGTATTTT.

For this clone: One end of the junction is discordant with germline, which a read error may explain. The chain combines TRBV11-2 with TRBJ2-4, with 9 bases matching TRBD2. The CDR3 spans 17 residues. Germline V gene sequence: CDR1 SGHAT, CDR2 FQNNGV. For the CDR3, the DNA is TGTGCCAGCAGCATAGACGGCGGGAGGGCCCTCAGGAGCATTCAGTACTTC. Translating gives CASSIDGGRALRSIQYF.

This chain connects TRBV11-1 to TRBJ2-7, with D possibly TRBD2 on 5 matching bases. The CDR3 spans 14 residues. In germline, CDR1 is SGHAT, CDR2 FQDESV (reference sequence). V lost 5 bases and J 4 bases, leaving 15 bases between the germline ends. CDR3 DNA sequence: TGTGCCAGCAGCCCCGGACTGCCCCCTTACGAGCAGTACTTC. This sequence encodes CASSPGLPPYEQYF.

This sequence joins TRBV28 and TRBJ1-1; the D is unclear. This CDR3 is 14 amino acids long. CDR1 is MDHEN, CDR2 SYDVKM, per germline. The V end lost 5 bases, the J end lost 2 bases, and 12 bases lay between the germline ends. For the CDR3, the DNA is TGTGCCAGCAGTCGACTGACGGGAAACACTGAAGCTTTCTTT. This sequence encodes CASSRLTGNTEAFF.

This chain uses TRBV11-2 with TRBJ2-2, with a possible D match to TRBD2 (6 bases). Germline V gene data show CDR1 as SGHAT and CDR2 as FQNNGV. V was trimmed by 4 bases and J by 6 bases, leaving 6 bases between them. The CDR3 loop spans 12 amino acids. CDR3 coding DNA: TGTGCCAGCAGCTCGGGGGCCGGGGAGCTGTTTTTT. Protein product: CASSSGAGELFF.

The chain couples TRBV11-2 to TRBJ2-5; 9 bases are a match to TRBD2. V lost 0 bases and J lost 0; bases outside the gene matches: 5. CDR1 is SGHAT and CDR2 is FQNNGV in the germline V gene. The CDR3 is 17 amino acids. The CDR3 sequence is CASSLDPSGINQETQYF. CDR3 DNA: TGTGCCAGCAGCTTAGATCCTAGCGGGATAAACCAAGAGACCCAGTACTTC. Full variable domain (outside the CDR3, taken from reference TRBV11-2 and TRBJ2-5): EAGVAQSPRYKIIEKRQSVAFWCNPISGHATLYWYQQILGQGPKLLIQFQNNGVVDDSQLPKDRFSAERLKGVDSTLKIQPAKLEDSAVYLCASSLDPSGINQETQYFGPGTRLLVL.

The CDR3 protein is CASSARWGGPGDEQYF. In DNA form, the CDR3 reads TGTGCCAGCAGCGCGCGATGGGGGGGCCCGGGAGACGAGCAGTACTTC. The chain carries TRBV9 and TRBJ2-7; D perhaps matches TRBD2 (7 bases). The CDR3 runs 16 residues. Deletions cut 3 bases from V and 5 bases from J, with 21 bases between. From germline, CDR1 is SGDLS and CDR2 YYNGEE.

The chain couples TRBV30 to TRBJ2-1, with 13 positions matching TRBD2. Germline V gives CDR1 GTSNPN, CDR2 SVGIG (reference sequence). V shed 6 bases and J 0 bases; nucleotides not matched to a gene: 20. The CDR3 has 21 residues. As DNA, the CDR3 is TGTGCCTGCCGGGACAGGGGGTCCGGGACTAGCGGGACTCGCTCCTACAATGAGCAGTTCTTC. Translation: CACRDRGSGTSGTRSYNEQFF.

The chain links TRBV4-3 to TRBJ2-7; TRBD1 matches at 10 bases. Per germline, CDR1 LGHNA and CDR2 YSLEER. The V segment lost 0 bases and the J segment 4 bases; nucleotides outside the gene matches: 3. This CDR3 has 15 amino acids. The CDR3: CASSQERGQGYEQYF. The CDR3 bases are TGCGCCAGCAGCCAAGAAAGGGGACAGGGGTACGAGCAGTACTTC.

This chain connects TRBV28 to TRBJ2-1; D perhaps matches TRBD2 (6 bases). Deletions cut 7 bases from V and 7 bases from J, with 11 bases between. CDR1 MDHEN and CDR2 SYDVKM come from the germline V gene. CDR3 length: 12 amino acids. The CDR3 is CASTSGVNEQFF. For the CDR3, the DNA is TGTGCCAGCACCTCGGGGGTTAATGAGCAGTTCTTC.

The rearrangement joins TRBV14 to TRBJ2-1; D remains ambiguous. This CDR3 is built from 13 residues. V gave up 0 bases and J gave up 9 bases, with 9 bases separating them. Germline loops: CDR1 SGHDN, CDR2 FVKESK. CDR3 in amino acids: CASSQDLFVEQFF. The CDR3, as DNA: TGTGCCAGCAGCCAAGACCTCTTCGTTGAGCAGTTCTTC. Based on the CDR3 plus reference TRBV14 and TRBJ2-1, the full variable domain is EAGVTQFPSHSVIEKGQTVTLRCDPISGHDNLYWYRRVMGKEIKFLLHFVKESKQDESGMPNNRFLAERTGGTYSTLKVQPAELEDSGVYFCASSQDLFVEQFFGPGTRLTVL.

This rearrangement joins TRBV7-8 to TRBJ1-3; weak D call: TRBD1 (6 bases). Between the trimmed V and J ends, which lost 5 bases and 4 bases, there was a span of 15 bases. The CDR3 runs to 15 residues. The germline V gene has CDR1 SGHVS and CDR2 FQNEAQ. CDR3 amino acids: CASSLPTGSGNTIYF. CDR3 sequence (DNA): TGTGCCAGCAGCCTCCCCACAGGGTCAGGAAACACCATATATTTT.

This CDR3 is CASSFGPSSYEQYF. CDR3 sequence (DNA): TGTGCCAGCAGCTTTGGACCAAGCTCCTACGAGCAGTACTTC. The chain carries TRBV13 and TRBJ2-7; no clear D. V was clipped by 3 bases and J by 0 bases, with 9 bases between them. CDR3 length equals 14 residues. Germline V gives CDR1 PRHDT, CDR2 FYEKMQ (reference sequence).

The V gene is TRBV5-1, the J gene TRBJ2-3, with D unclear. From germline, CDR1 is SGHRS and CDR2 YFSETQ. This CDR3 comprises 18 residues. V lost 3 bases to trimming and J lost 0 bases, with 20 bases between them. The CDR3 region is CASSWMGMALTSTDTQYF. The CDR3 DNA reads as TGCGCCAGCAGCTGGATGGGGATGGCCTTGACTAGCACAGATACGCAGTATTTT. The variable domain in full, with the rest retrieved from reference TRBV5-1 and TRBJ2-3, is KAGVTQTPRYLIKTRGQQVTLSCSPISGHRSVSWYQQTPGQGLQFLFEYFSETQRNKGNFPGRFSGRQFSNSRSEMNVSTLELGDSALYLCASSWMGMALTSTDTQYFGPGTRLTVL.

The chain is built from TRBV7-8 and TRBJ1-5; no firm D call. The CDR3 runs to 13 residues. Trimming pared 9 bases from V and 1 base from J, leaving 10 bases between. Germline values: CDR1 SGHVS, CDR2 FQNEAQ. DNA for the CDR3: TGTGCCAGTAAGAGGGAAAGCAATCAGCCCCAGCATTTT. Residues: CASKRESNQPQHF.

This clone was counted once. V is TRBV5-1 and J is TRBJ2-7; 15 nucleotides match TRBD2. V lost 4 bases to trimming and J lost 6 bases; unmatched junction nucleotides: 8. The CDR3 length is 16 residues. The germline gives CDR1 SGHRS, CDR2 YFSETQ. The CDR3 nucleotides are TGCGCCAGCAGCCTGGGACTAGCGGGAGGAGGAGGCGAGCAGTACTTC. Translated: CASSLGLAGGGGEQYF.

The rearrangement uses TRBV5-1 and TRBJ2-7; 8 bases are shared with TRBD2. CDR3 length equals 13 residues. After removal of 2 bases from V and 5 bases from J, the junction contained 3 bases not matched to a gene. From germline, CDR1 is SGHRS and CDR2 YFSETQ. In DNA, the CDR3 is TGCGCCAGCAGCTTAGGACTAGCCGACGAGCAGTACTTC. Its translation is CASSLGLADEQYF. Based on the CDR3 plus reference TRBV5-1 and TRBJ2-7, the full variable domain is KAGVTQTPRYLIKTRGQQVTLSCSPISGHRSVSWYQQTPGQGLQFLFEYFSETQRNKGNFPGRFSGRQFSNSRSEMNVSTLELGDSALYLCASSLGLADEQYFGPGTRLTVT.

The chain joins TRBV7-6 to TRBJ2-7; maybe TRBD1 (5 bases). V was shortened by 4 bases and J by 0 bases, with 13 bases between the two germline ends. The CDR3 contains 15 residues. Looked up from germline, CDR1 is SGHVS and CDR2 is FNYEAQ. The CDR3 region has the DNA TGTGCCAGCAGCTGGACCCAGGGCCGCTCCTACGAGCAGTACTTC. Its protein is CASSWTQGRSYEQYF.

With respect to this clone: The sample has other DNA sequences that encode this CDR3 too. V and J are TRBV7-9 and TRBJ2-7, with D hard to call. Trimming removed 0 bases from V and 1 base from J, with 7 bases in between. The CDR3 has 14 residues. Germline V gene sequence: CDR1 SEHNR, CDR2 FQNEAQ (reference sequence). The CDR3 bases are TGTGCCAGCAGCTTAGCGGGCTCTTCCTACGAGCAGTACTTC. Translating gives CASSLAGSSYEQYF.

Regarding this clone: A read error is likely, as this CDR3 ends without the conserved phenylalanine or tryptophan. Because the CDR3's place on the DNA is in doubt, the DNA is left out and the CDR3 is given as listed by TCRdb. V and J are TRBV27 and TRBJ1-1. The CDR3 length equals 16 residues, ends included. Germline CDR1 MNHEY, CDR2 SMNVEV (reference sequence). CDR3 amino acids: CASSSRPAPRSTNTEM.

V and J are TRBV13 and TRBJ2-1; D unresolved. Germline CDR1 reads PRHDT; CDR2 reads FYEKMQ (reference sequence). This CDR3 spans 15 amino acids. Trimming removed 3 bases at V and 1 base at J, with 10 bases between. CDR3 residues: CASSFEWGSYNEQFF. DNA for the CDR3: TGTGCCAGCAGCTTCGAGTGGGGATCCTACAATGAGCAGTTCTTC. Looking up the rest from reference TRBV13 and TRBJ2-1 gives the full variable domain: AAGVIQSPRHLIKEKRETATLKCYPIPRHDTVYWYQQGPGQDPQFLISFYEKMQSDKGSIPDRFSAQQFSDYHSELNMSSLELGDSALYFCASSFEWGSYNEQFFGPGTRLTVL.

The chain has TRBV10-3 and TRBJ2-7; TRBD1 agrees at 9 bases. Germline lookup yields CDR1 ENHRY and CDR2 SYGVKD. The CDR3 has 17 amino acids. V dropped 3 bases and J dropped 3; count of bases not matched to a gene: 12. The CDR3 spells CAISERTGRDRVYEQYF. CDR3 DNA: TGTGCCATCAGTGAACGAACCGGCCGGGACAGGGTCTACGAGCAGTACTTC.

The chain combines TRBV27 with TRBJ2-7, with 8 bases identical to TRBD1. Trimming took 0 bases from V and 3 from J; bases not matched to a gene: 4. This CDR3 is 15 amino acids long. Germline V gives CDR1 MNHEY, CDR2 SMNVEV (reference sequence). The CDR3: CASSLSTGEYYEQYF. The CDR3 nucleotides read TGTGCCAGCAGTTTATCGACAGGGGAGTACTACGAGCAGTACTTC.

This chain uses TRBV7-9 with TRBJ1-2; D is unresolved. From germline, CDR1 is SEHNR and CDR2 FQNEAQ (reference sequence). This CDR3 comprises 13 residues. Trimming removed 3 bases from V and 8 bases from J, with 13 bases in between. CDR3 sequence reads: CASSFTLPAGYTF. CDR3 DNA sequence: TGTGCCAGCAGCTTTACCCTCCCCGCGGGCTACACCTTC.